The T cell receptor (beta chain) under discussion was sequenced for a study of CD8 T cells in ankylosing spondylitis (dated by TCRdb to about 2017). For the study in its entirety: The study profiled T cell receptor beta repertoires in healthy donors and ankylosing spondylitis patients to find disease-linked TCR variants. The full study cohort was made up of about 24 ankylosing spondylitis patients and fewer than 120 healthy donors. Peripheral blood samples were taken, and synovial fluid was additionally collected from ankylosing spondylitis patients. Broad study findings and their caveats: A TCR beta motif of several highly homologous amino acid variants appeared characteristic of blood from ankylosing spondylitis patients. Significant enrichment of the disease-linked clones was reported in matched synovial fluid samples from ankylosing spondylitis patients. Some motif variants had previously been reported in the synovial fluid and blood of reactive arthritis patients, which suggests shared mechanisms of disease initiation. The disease-linked clones had a CD8+ phenotype and were found at relatively low frequencies in peripheral blood.

Deletion took 1 base off V and 11 bases off J, with a span of 11 bases between the germline ends. Including the terminal cysteine and phenylalanine, the CDR3 comprises 12 residues. The read is trimmed to its CDR3 DNA, 36 bases read in frame from base 1. As encoded in the germline V gene, CDR1 is MNHEY while CDR2 is SVGEGT. Instrument used: Illumina HiSeq 2500. TCR beta libraries were prepared by quantitative 5'-RACE with molecular barcodes. Regarding the original processing steps: To identify disease-linked TCR variants, a new computational method was used, one built on a probabilistic model of VDJ rearrangement. In-frame beta chains were kept once TCRdb had trimmed the public reads at Q25 with fastp and called clones with MiXCR. CDR3 protein duplicates are merged, each entry listing the most common genes and DNA. These V and J calls rely on TCRdb rather than the paper's analysis. Here the sample has some 130,000 distinct CDR3 sequences; approximately 9.2% occur a single time. Approximately 6.8% of the sample goes to the ten largest clones.

Synovial fluid samples were paired with blood samples taken from the same ankylosing spondylitis patients. Of note for this clonotype: This receptor's antigen is unknown. No base qualities exist here, and no much larger clone lies one base off it.

The receptor was derived from a male donor with ankylosing spondylitis. The rearranged segments are TRBV6-2 or TRBV6-3 and TRBJ1-1; the D gene lacks a confident call. Input material: synovial fluid, either unsorted or a sorted T cell fraction (not recorded which). The CDR3 reads as follows: CASSYWARGAFF. The base sequence is TGTGCCAGCAGTTACTGGGCTCGAGGGGCTTTCTTT.